These 21 T cell receptor beta chains share one sample of origin, sequenced in a study of blood T cell repertoires in COVID-19. This table comes from immunoSEQ multiplex PCR, and its TCRdb copy is limited to in-frame clones, with some not included. Of a few hundred thousand clones listed, more than 85% were seen once; the top ten hold 3%. Source material: peripheral blood. Every receptor here comes from a human donor in a cohort sampled during active COVID-19.

The chain joins TRBV5-8 to TRBJ2-1; 10 nucleotides agree with TRBD2. This CDR3 is 14 amino acids long. CDR1 is SGHTS, CDR2 YDEGEE, per germline. V lost 4 bases, J lost 4 bases, and 2 bases stayed unmatched. CDR3 nucleotide sequence: TGTGCCAGCAGCAGGACTAGCGGATACAATGAGCAGTTCTTC. Translation gives CASSRTSGYNEQFF.

In this sample, this clone turned up a few times. This chain connects TRBV15 to TRBJ2-7, with 7 bases matching TRBD1. Germline trimming cut 2 bases from V and 4 bases from J; bases unmatched to any gene: 8. The CDR3 is 15 amino acids. Germline V gene lookup returns CDR1 LNHNV and CDR2 YYDKDF (reference sequence). CDR3 bases: TGTGCCACCAGCAGACGAGGGGGCATAATTTACGAGCAGTACTTC. This encodes CATSRRGGIIYEQYF.

The chain uses TRBV24-1 and TRBJ1-1; D possibly corresponds to TRBD1 (6 bases). CDR1 and CDR2 (germline): KGHDR, SFDVKD. With 1 base removed from V and 11 bases from J, the gap between germline ends came to 10 bases. The CDR3 runs 12 residues. The CDR3 protein is CATSDLGGDAFF. The CDR3 nucleotides are TGTGCCACCAGTGATTTAGGGGGAGACGCTTTCTTT.

This chain joins TRBV5-6 and TRBJ2-1; no clear D. Germline V gives CDR1 SGHDT, CDR2 YYEEEE. The CDR3 runs to 16 residues. Trimming shortened V by 4 bases and J by 1 base, and 15 bases separated the two germline ends. The CDR3 loop is CASSAQLLGSYNEQFF. DNA for the CDR3: TGTGCCAGCAGCGCCCAGTTGCTCGGGTCCTACAATGAGCAGTTCTTC.

The chain has TRBV2 and TRBJ1-6; D gene unclear. The CDR3 is 11 residues long. Trimming took off 6 bases at V and 12 bases at J, with 9 bases between the two ends. Germline V gene lookup returns CDR1 SNHLY and CDR2 FYNNEI. CDR3 protein: CASSLTEPLHF. In DNA, the CDR3 is TGTGCCAGCAGCTTAACAGAACCCCTCCACTTT. Full variable domain (remainder filled in from reference TRBV2 and TRBJ1-6): EPEVTQTPSHQVTQMGQEVILRCVPISNHLYFYWYRQILGQKVEFLVSFYNNEISEKSEIFDDQFSVERPDGSNFTLKIRSTKLEDSAMYFCASSLTEPLHFGNGTRLTVT.

The chain has TRBV5-1 and TRBJ2-3, with 8 nucleotides matching TRBD2. Germline trimming cut 0 bases from V and 1 base from J; bases unmatched to any gene: 10. CDR3 size: 18 residues. Germline V gene lookup returns CDR1 SGHRS and CDR2 YFSETQ. DNA of the CDR3: TGCGCCAGCAGCTTGGCTCGGACTCCGCGGGAGGGCACAGATACGCAGTATTTT. It yields the protein CASSLARTPREGTDTQYF.

The rearrangement uses TRBV28 and TRBJ2-7, with 7 bases aligning to TRBD1. CDR1 is MDHEN, CDR2 SYDVKM, per germline. CDR3 length equals 13 residues. The J segment lost 6 bases and the V segment lost 7 bases, leaving 9 bases of the junction unmatched. The CDR3, as DNA: TGTGCCAGCACCATCGGGACAGATCGCGAGCAGTACTTC. The encoded protein is CASTIGTDREQYF.

This clone was seen just once. The V and J genes are TRBV5-6 and TRBJ1-2; 8 positions match TRBD1. V shed 3 bases and J 4 bases; nucleotides not matched to a gene: 5. Germline V gene lookup returns CDR1 SGHDT and CDR2 YYEEEE. This CDR3 spans 14 amino acids. The CDR3 DNA reads as TGTGCCAGCAGCTCCGGACAGGGTACCTATGGCTACACCTTC. Its translation: CASSSGQGTYGYTF.

The chain uses TRBV10-3 and TRBJ2-3, with 9 bases fitting TRBD2. Germline loops: CDR1 ENHRY, CDR2 SYGVKD. The length of the CDR3 is 16 residues. V trimming: 3 bases; J trimming: 2 bases; junction bases outside the gene matches: 6. CDR3 DNA sequence: TGTGCCATCAGTGAACTGGCGGGGGGGGACACAGATACGCAGTATTTT. Protein: CAISELAGGDTDTQYF.

This clone was seen a single time. The V gene is TRBV6-2 or TRBV6-3, the J gene TRBJ2-5; 8 positions agree with TRBD2. V shed 3 bases and J 5 bases; nucleotides not matched to a gene: 14. CDR3 length equals 17 residues. Germline V gives CDR1 MNHEY, CDR2 SVGEGT. CDR3 sequence (DNA): TGTGCCAGCAGTTATCCCCCCAGGCGGGGGGCCCTGGAGACCCAGTACTTC. It codes for CASSYPPRRGALETQYF.

Here the CDR3 DNA reads TGTGCCAGCAGCTCCGGGGTCAGGCCAGATACGCAGTATTTT. Its protein is CASSSGVRPDTQYF. The chain recombines TRBV7-3 with TRBJ2-3; TRBD2 is a possible D gene (5 bases). V was pared by 4 bases and J by 4 bases, with 12 bases between. The germline V gene has CDR1 SGHTA and CDR2 FQGTGA. CDR3 size: 14 residues.

Only one count was recorded for this clone. This chain uses TRBV5-1 with TRBJ1-2, with 7 bases identical to TRBD1. CDR3 length: 14 amino acids. Unmatched junction bases numbered 8, after V lost 4 bases and J lost 5 bases. The germline gives CDR1 SGHRS, CDR2 YFSETQ. The CDR3 region is CASSHGQAKYGYTF. CDR3 nucleotides: TGCGCCAGCAGCCACGGACAGGCCAAATATGGCTACACCTTC.

This chain links TRBV18 with TRBJ2-5; 9 bases map to TRBD1. Losses at the gene ends were 6 bases for V and 5 bases for J; bases not matched to a gene: 4. Germline V CDR1 and CDR2: KGHSH, LQKENI. CDR3 length: 13 residues. The chain's CDR3 is CASSQQGAETQYF. DNA for the CDR3: TGTGCCAGCTCGCAACAGGGGGCGGAGACCCAGTACTTC.

The gene calls are TRBV7-2 and TRBJ1-5, with D hard to call. The germline gives CDR1 SGHTA, CDR2 FQGNSA. The CDR3 spans 15 residues. V dropped 1 base and J dropped 0 bases, with 7 bases sitting between them. CDR3 loop: CASSLGLYSNQPQHF. CDR3 nucleotide sequence: TGTGCCAGCAGCTTAGGCCTATATAGCAATCAGCCCCAGCATTTT.

This sequence joins TRBV18 and TRBJ2-7; a weak D match, TRBD2 (5 bases). Between the trimmed V and J ends, which lost 3 bases and 2 bases, there was a span of 11 bases. CDR1 KGHSH and CDR2 LQKENI come from the germline V gene. The CDR3 sequence is 14 residues long. CDR3 DNA sequence: TGTGCCAGCTCACCGGCCGGGAACCCCTACGAGCAGTACTTC. The encoded protein is CASSPAGNPYEQYF.

This chain links TRBV6-4 with TRBJ1-5; 10 bases match TRBD1. J lost 3 bases, V lost 2 bases, and 19 bases had no gene match. Germline assignment: CDR1 MRHNA and CDR2 SNTAGT. The CDR3 covers 21 residues. The CDR3 DNA is TGTGCCAGCAGTGACCTCAAGATAGGGACAGGGGTTAGTTCGGACAATCAGCCCCAGCATTTT. Translation gives CASSDLKIGTGVSSDNQPQHF.

This clone came up once. The chain couples TRBV11-2 to TRBJ2-1, with D perhaps matching TRBD2 (6 bases). The length of the CDR3 is 15 residues. Germline CDR1 is SGHAT and CDR2 is FQNNGV. Trimming shortened V by 5 bases and J by 3 bases, and 14 bases separated the two germline ends. The CDR3 nucleotides are TGTGCCAGCAGCCCCTCGCGGGGACTCTACAATGAGCAGTTCTTC. This gives the protein CASSPSRGLYNEQFF.

The chain combines TRBV7-2 with TRBJ2-1, with TRBD2 identical over 9 bases. The CDR3 consists of 17 residues. From germline, CDR1 is SGHTA and CDR2 FQGNSA. V was pared by 8 bases and J by 0 bases, with 11 bases of the junction left unmatched. The CDR3 is CASARTSSGDSYNEQFF. The CDR3 nucleotides are TGTGCCAGCGCCCGAACCTCTAGCGGGGACTCCTACAATGAGCAGTTCTTC.

This clone was seen just once. V and J are TRBV5-1 and TRBJ1-6; 8 bases are shared with TRBD1. Germline V gene data show CDR1 as SGHRS and CDR2 as YFSETQ. Losses at the gene ends were 4 bases for V and 1 base for J; bases not matched to a gene: 7. The CDR3 loop spans 17 amino acids. This CDR3 reads CASSTGQGRSYNSPLHF. CDR3 bases: TGCGCCAGCAGCACCGGACAGGGACGTTCCTATAATTCACCCCTCCACTTT.

Comments on this clone: A junction end diverges from the germline sequence, so it may reflect a read error. The sample carries other DNA sequences with the same CDR3. DNA for the CDR3: TGCGCCAGCAGCCAAGATCCACCGAGGAGGGAGCAGTACTTT. Amino acids: CASSQDPPRREQYF. The genes are TRBV4-1 and TRBJ2-7, with D maybe TRBD2 (6 bases). The germline gives CDR1 MGHRA, CDR2 YSYEKL. The CDR3 has 14 amino acids.

The chain recombines TRBV7-2 with TRBJ2-7, with TRBD2 identical over 11 bases. This CDR3 has 15 residues. Trimming took 5 bases from V and 4 from J; bases not matched to a gene: 7. From germline, CDR1 is SGHTA and CDR2 FQGNSA. The CDR3 DNA reads as TGTGCCAGCAGCCTAACTAGCGGGAGTGGGTACGAGCAGTACTTC. This sequence encodes CASSLTSGSGYEQYF.